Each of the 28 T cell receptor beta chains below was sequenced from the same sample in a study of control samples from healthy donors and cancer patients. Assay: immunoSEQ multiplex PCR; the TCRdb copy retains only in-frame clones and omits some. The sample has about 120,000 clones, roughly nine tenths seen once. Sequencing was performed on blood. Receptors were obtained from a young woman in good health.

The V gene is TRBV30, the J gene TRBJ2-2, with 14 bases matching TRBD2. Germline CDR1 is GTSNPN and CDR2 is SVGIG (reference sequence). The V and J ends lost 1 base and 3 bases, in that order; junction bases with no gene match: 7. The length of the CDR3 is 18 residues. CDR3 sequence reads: CAWSGTGTSGRDTGELFF. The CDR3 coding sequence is TGTGCCTGGAGTGGGACCGGGACTAGCGGGAGAGACACCGGGGAGCTGTTTTTT.

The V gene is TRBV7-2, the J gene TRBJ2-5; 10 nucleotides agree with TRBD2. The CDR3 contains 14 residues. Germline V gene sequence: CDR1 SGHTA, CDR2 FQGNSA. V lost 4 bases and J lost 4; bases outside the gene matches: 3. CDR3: CASSSAGGRETQYF. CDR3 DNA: TGTGCCAGCAGCTCAGCGGGAGGGAGAGAGACCCAGTACTTC.

The chain's CDR3 is CASSPSGTQRANVLTF. DNA for the CDR3: TGTGCCAGTAGTCCTAGCGGGACCCAGAGGGCCAACGTCCTGACTTTC. The chain carries TRBV19 and TRBJ2-6, with 9 bases that match TRBD2. The germline V gene has CDR1 LNHDA and CDR2 SQIVND (reference sequence). The CDR3 covers 16 residues. The V gene end was trimmed by 5 bases and the J gene end by 5 bases; junction bases not matched to a gene: 7. Together with reference TRBV19 and TRBJ2-6, the CDR3 gives the full variable domain: DGGITQSPKYLFRKEGQNVTLSCEQNLNHDAMYWYRQDPGQGLRLIYYSQIVNDFQKGDIAEGYSVSREKKESFPLTVTSAQKNPTAFYLCASSPSGTQRANVLTFGAGSRLTVL.

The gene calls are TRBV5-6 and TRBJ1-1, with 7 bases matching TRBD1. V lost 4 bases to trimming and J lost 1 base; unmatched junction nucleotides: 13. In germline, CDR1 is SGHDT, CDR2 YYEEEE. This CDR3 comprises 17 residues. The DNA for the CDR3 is TGTGCCAGCAGCCGGGAGGGAGGGGGCGCATCGAACACTGAAGCTTTCTTT. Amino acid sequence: CASSREGGGASNTEAFF.

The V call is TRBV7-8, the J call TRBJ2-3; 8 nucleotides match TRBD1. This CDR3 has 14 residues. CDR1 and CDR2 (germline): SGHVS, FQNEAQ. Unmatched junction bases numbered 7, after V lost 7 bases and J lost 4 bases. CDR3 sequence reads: CASNAGGASDTQYF. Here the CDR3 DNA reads TGTGCCAGCAATGCAGGGGGCGCATCAGATACGCAGTATTTT.

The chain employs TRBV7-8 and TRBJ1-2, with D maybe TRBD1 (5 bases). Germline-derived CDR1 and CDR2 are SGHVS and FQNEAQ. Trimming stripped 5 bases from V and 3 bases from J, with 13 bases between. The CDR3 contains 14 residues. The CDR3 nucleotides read TGTGCCAGCAGCACTTCTCGGGGCTACTATGGCTACACCTTC. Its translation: CASSTSRGYYGYTF.

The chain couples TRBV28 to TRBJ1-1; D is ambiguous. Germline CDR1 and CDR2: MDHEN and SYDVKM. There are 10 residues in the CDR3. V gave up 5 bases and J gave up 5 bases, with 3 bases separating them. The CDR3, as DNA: TGTGCCAGCAGTAGGACTGAAGCTTTCTTT. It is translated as CASSRTEAFF.

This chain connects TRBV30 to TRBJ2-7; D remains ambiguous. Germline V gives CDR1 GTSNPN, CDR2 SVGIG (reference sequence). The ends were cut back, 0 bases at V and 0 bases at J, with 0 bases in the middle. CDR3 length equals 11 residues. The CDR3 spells CAWSVSYEQYF. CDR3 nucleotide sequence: TGTGCCTGGAGTGTCTCCTACGAGCAGTACTTC.

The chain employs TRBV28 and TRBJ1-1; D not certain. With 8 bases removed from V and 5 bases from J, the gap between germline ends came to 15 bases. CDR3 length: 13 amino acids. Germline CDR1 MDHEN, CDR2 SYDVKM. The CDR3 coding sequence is TGTGCCAGCGCTCTTTCTGGGGTAACTGAAGCTTTCTTT. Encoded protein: CASALSGVTEAFF.

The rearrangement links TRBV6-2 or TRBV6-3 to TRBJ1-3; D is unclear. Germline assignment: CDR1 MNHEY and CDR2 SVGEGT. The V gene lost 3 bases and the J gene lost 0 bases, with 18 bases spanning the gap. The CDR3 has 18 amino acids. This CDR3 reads CASSYSPAGSVSGNTIYF. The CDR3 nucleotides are TGTGCCAGCAGTTATAGTCCCGCGGGGTCCGTCTCTGGAAACACCATATATTTT.

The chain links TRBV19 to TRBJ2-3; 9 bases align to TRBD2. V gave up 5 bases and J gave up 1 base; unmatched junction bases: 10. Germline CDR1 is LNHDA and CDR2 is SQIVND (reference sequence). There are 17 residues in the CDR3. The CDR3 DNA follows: TGTGCCAGTAGTGCGGGACTAGCCCCCGGACGCACAGATACGCAGTATTTT. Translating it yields CASSAGLAPGRTDTQYF.

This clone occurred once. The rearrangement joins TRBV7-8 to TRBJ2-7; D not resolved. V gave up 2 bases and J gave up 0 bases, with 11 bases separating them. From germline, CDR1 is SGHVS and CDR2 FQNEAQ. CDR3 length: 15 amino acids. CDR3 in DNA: TGTGCCAGCAGCTTATCGGCTGCGAGCTCCTACGAGCAGTACTTC. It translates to CASSLSAASSYEQYF. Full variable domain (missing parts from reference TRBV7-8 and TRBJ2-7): GAGVSQSPRYKVAKRGQDVALRCDPISGHVSLFWYQQALGQGPEFLTYFQNEAQLDKSGLPSDRFFAERPEGSVSTLKIQRTQQEDSAVYLCASSLSAASSYEQYFGPGTRLTVT.

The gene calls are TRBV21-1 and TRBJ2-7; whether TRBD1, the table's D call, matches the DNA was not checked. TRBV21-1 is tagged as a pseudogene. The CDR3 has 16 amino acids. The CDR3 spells CASSKFGWTGCYEQYF. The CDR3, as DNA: TGTGCCAGCAGCAAATTTGGTTGGACAGGGTGCTACGAGCAGTACTTC.

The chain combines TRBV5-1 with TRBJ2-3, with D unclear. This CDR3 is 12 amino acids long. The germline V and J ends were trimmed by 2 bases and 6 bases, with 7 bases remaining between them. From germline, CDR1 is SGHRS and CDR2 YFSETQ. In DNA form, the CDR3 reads TGCGCCAGCAGCTTCCCCGGGGATACGCAGTATTTT. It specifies CASSFPGDTQYF.

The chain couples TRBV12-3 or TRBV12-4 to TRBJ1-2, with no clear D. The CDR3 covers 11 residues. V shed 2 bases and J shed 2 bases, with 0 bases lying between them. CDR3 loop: CASSLNYGYTF. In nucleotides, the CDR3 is TGTGCCAGCAGTTTAAACTATGGCTACACCTTC.

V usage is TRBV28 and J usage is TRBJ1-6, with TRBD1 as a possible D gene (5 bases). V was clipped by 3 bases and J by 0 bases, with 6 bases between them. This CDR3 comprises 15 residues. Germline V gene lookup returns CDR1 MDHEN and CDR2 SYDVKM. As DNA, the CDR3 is TGTGCCAGCAGTTTGGGGGGCTCCTATAATTCACCCCTCCACTTT. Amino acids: CASSLGGSYNSPLHF.

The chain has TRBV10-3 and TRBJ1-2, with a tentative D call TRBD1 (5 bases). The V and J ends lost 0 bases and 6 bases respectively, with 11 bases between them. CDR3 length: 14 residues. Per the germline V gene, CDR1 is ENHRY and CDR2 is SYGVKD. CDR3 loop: CAISESGDGNGYTF. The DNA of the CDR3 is TGTGCCATCAGTGAGTCGGGGGACGGAAATGGCTACACCTTC.

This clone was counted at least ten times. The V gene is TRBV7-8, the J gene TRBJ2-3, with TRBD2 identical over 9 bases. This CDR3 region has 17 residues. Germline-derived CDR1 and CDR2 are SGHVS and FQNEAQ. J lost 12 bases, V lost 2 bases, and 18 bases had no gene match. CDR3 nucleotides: TGTGCCAGCAGCTTAACTCCGGTCAATAGCGGGGGTCGAGCACAGTATTTT. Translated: CASSLTPVNSGGRAQYF.

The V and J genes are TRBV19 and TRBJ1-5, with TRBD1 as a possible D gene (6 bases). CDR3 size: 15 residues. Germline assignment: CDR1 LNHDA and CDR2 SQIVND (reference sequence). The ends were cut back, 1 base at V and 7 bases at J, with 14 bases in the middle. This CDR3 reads CASSIVGGGGQPQHF. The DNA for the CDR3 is TGTGCCAGTAGTATAGTAGGGGGGGGCGGACAGCCCCAGCATTTT. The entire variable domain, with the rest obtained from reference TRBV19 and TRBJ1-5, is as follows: DGGITQSPKYLFRKEGQNVTLSCEQNLNHDAMYWYRQDPGQGLRLIYYSQIVNDFQKGDIAEGYSVSREKKESFPLTVTSAQKNPTAFYLCASSIVGGGGQPQHFGDGTRLSIL.

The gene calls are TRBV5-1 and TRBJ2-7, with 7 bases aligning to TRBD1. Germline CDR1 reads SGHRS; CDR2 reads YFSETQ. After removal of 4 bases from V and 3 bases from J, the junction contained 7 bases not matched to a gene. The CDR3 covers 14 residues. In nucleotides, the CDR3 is TGCGCCAGCAGCACAACCGGGACAGACTACGAGCAGTACTTC. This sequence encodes CASSTTGTDYEQYF.

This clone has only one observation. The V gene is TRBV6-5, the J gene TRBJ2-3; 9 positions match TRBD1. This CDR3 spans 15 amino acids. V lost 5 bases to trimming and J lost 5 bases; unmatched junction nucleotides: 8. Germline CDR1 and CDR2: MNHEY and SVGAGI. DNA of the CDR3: TGTGCCAGCAGTCCGCGGACAGGGGAAAAAGATACGCAGTATTTT. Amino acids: CASSPRTGEKDTQYF.

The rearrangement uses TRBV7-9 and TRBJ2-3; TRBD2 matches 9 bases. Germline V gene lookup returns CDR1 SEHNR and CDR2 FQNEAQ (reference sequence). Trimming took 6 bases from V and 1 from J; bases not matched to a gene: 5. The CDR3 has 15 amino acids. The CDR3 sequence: CASSSSGAGTDTQYF. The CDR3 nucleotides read TGTGCCAGCAGTTCTAGCGGGGCGGGCACAGATACGCAGTATTTT. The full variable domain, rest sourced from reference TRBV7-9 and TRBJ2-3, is DTGVSQNPRHKITKRGQNVTFRCDPISEHNRLYWYRQTLGQGPEFLTYFQNEAQLEKSRLLSDRFSAERPKGSFSTLEIQRTEQGDSAMYLCASSSSGAGTDTQYFGPGTRLTVL.

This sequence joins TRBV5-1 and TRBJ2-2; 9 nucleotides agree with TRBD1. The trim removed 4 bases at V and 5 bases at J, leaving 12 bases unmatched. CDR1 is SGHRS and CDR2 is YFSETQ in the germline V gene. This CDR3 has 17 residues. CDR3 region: CASSPSTGTGYTGELFF. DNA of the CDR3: TGCGCCAGCAGCCCTTCCACCGGGACAGGGTATACCGGGGAGCTGTTTTTT.

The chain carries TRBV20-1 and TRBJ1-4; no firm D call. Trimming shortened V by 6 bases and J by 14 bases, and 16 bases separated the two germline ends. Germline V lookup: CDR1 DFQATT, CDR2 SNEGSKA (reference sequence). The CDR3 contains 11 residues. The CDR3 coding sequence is TGCAGTGCCCCCGGGCGGCTGGGGCTGTTTTTT. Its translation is CSAPGRLGLFF.

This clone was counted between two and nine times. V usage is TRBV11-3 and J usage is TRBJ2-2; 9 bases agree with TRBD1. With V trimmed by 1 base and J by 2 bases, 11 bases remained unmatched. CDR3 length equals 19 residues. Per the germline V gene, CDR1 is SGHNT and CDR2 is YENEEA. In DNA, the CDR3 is TGTGCCAGCAGCTTAGGGACAGGGGCTAAACGTGCCAACACCGGGGAGCTGTTTTTT. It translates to CASSLGTGAKRANTGELFF.

The DNA for the CDR3 is TGTGCCAGCAGCTTAGAAGGGTCGCGGTGGGGCTACACCTTC. Translated, it gives CASSLEGSRWGYTF. The chain combines TRBV5-6 with TRBJ1-2; D call uncertain. Between the trimmed V and J ends, which lost 2 bases and 8 bases, there was a span of 16 bases. CDR1 is SGHDT and CDR2 is YYEEEE in the germline V gene. The CDR3 covers 14 residues.

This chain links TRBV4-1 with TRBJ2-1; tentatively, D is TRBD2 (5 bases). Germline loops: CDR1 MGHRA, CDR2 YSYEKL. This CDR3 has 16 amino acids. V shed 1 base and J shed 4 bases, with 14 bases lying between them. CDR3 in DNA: TGCGCCAGCAGCCAAGCGGCACTGGCGGGTTACAATGAGCAGTTCTTC. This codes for CASSQAALAGYNEQFF.

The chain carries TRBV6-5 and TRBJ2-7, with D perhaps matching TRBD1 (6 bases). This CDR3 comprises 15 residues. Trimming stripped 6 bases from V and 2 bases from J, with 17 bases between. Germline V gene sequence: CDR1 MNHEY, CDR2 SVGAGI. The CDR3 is CASRRDTGNPYEQYF. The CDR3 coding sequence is TGTGCCAGCAGACGCGACACAGGGAACCCCTACGAGCAGTACTTC.